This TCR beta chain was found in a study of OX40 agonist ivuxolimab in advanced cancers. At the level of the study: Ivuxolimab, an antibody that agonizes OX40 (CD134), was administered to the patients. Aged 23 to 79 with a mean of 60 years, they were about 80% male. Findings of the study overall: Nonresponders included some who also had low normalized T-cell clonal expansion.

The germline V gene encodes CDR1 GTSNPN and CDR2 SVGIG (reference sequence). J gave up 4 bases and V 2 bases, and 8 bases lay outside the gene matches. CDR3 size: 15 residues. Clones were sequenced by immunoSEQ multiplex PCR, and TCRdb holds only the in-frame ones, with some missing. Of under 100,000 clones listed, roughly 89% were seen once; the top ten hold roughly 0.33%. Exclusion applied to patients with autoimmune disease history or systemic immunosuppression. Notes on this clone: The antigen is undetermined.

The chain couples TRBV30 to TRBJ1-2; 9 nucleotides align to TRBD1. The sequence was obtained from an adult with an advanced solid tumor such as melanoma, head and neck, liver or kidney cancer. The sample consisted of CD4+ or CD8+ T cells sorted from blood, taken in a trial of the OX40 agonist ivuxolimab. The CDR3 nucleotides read TGTGCCTGGAGTCAGTTGGGACAGGGAGTCTATGGCTACACCTTC. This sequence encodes CAWSQLGQGVYGYTF.